One and the same sample provided the 17 T cell receptor beta chains below, sequenced in a study of T cells after yellow fever vaccination. TCRdb independently ran MiXCR on the 5' RACE reads; one entry per CDR3 protein. Of 300,000 to 400,000 distinct CDR3 sequences listed, 3% to 4.5% are singletons. Specimen: PBMCs, collected 5 days after the yellow fever booster vaccination. These receptors came from a young man who received the YFV17D yellow fever vaccine.

The chain couples TRBV6-6 to TRBJ1-1; D gene ambiguous. V was shortened by 8 bases and J by 1 base, with 8 bases between the two germline ends. This CDR3 has 12 residues. Per germline, CDR1 MNHNY and CDR2 SVGAGI (reference sequence). CDR3 amino acids: CASLMENTEAFF. In DNA form, the CDR3 reads TGTGCCAGCCTTATGGAGAACACTGAAGCTTTCTTT.

This clonotype showed up many times. This chain uses TRBV24-1 with TRBJ2-1; 11 bases fit TRBD1. Trimming at V came to 4 bases and at J to 7 bases, leaving 5 bases not matched to a gene. Germline V gives CDR1 KGHDR, CDR2 SFDVKD. This CDR3 has 15 amino acids. The CDR3 reads CATSDLGQGVNEQFF. The CDR3 region has the DNA TGTGCCACCAGTGACCTGGGACAGGGGGTAAATGAGCAGTTCTTC.

This clonotype appeared a few times. The chain joins TRBV6-2 or TRBV6-3 to TRBJ2-5; D perhaps matches TRBD1 (6 bases). V was trimmed by 6 bases and J by 5 bases, leaving 16 bases between them. The CDR3 is 14 residues long. CDR1 and CDR2 (germline): MNHEY, SVGEGT. In nucleotides, the CDR3 is TGTGCCAGCAGCTCTATGGGGGCGATGGAGACCCAGTACTTC. This translates into CASSSMGAMETQYF.

A few counts support this clonotype. The chain carries TRBV6-6 and TRBJ2-1; 8 bases line up with TRBD1. The ends lost 2 bases at V and 4 bases at J; junction bases unmatched: 1. Germline CDR1 MNHNY, CDR2 SVGAGI (reference sequence). The CDR3 totals 14 residues. CDR3 sequence: CASSYGTGYNEQFF. DNA for the CDR3: TGTGCCAGCAGTTACGGGACAGGTTACAATGAGCAGTTCTTC.

The chain recombines TRBV25-1 with TRBJ2-7; 7 bases line up with TRBD2. This CDR3 spans 15 amino acids. The trim removed 5 bases at V and 5 bases at J, leaving 12 bases unmatched. Germline V gene sequence: CDR1 MGHDK, CDR2 SYGVNS. In DNA, the CDR3 is TGTGCCAGCAGTACCCTGACAGCGGGGTTCAACGAGCAGTACTTC. Protein: CASSTLTAGFNEQYF.

At least ten counts were recorded for this clonotype. V is TRBV18 and J is TRBJ1-2; D is possibly TRBD1 (6 bases). Germline CDR1 KGHSH, CDR2 LQKENI. Trimming took 8 bases from V and 7 from J, leaving 20 bases between them. CDR3 length equals 14 residues. The CDR3 loop reads CASRLNEQGGGYTF. CDR3 bases: TGTGCCAGCCGCCTAAACGAACAGGGTGGTGGCTACACCTTC.

This clonotype came up many times. This chain connects TRBV7-8 to TRBJ1-1, with D maybe TRBD1 (6 bases). CDR3 length equals 14 residues. The V and J ends lost 0 bases and 1 base respectively, with 6 bases between them. The germline V gene encodes CDR1 SGHVS and CDR2 FQNEAQ. CDR3 amino acids: CASSLAGQNTEAFF. DNA for the CDR3: TGTGCCAGCAGCTTAGCGGGACAGAACACTGAAGCTTTCTTT.

This clonotype was seen more than once but under ten times. The chain carries TRBV19 and TRBJ1-2, with D perhaps TRBD1 (6 bases). Trimming took 7 bases from V and 8 from J, leaving 26 bases between them. Germline CDR1 and CDR2: LNHDA and SQIVND (reference sequence). The CDR3 spans 16 residues. CDR3: CASTFLLTGGKSGYTF. Here the CDR3 DNA reads TGTGCCAGTACCTTCCTCTTAACGGGGGGCAAGAGCGGCTACACCTTC. The variable domain in full, with the rest retrieved from reference TRBV19 and TRBJ1-2, is DGGITQSPKYLFRKEGQNVTLSCEQNLNHDAMYWYRQDPGQGLRLIYYSQIVNDFQKGDIAEGYSVSREKKESFPLTVTSAQKNPTAFYLCASTFLLTGGKSGYTFGSGTRLTVV.

This sequence joins TRBV5-4 and TRBJ2-5; 8 bases are shared with TRBD1. V was pared by 6 bases and J by 5 bases, with 15 bases of the junction left unmatched. CDR1 and CDR2 (germline): SGHNT, YYREEE (reference sequence). The CDR3 contains 16 residues. CDR3 in amino acids: CASTRTGTGPLETQYF. The CDR3 DNA is TGTGCCAGCACCCGAACCGGGACAGGACCTTTGGAGACCCAGTACTTC.

This clonotype was seen repeatedly, ten times or more. This chain connects TRBV6-6 to TRBJ2-3, with TRBD2 matching 9 bases. V trimming: 6 bases; J trimming: 1 base; junction bases outside the gene matches: 5. CDR1 MNHNY and CDR2 SVGAGI come from the germline V gene (reference sequence). The CDR3 loop spans 15 amino acids. The CDR3 sequence: CASSRPSGGTDTQYF. Written as DNA, the CDR3 is TGTGCCAGCAGCCGTCCTAGCGGGGGCACAGATACGCAGTATTTT.

The genes are TRBV7-3 and TRBJ2-5; TRBD2 might be the D (5 bases). The V gene's germline CDR1 is SGHTA and CDR2 FQGTGA. V was clipped by 5 bases and J by 5 bases, with 12 bases between them. This CDR3 contains 13 residues. For the CDR3, the DNA is TGTGCCAGCAGCCGATCCCGAGGGGAGACCCAGTACTTC. It encodes CASSRSRGETQYF.

This sequence joins TRBV19 and TRBJ1-2; 7 positions agree with TRBD1. V gave up 11 bases and J gave up 0 bases; unmatched junction bases: 15. The germline CDR1 and CDR2 sequences are LNHDA and SQIVND (reference sequence). The CDR3 has 16 amino acids. The CDR3 bases are TGTGCCGCGCGCAGGGGGGGCACATCTTCTAACTATGGCTACACCTTC. Translation gives CAARRGGTSSNYGYTF.

This clonotype was seen at least ten times. The chain couples TRBV6-2 or TRBV6-3 to TRBJ1-5; no definite D call. There are 14 residues in the CDR3. Germline CDR1 is MNHEY and CDR2 is SVGEGT. Trimming stripped 8 bases from V and 7 bases from J, with 18 bases between. The CDR3, as DNA: TGTGCCAGCTTGCCCTCCTCGGTGGAACAGCCCCAGCATTTT. Its protein is CASLPSSVEQPQHF.

This clonotype was observed at least ten times. The chain combines TRBV7-9 with TRBJ2-1; the match to TRBD1 covers 9 bases. The CDR3 has 16 residues. V lost 5 bases, J lost 5 bases, and 10 bases stayed unmatched. Germline CDR1 is SEHNR and CDR2 is FQNEAQ (reference sequence). The CDR3, as DNA: TGTGCCAGCAGCCTAAGGACAGGGGCGTTCGACAATGAGCAGTTCTTC. Amino acid sequence: CASSLRTGAFDNEQFF.

The chain employs TRBV6-5 and TRBJ1-2; D is uncertain. Per germline, CDR1 MNHEY and CDR2 SVGAGI. V dropped 7 bases and J dropped 4 bases, with 13 bases sitting between them. The CDR3 is 13 amino acids. DNA of the CDR3: TGTGCCAGCACTTTTGGACTGACCTATGGCTACACCTTC. It is translated as CASTFGLTYGYTF.

The CDR3 nucleotides are TGTGCCAGCAGCCCGGTAGCGGGGGGCGGAGAGACCCAGTACTTC. Protein sequence: CASSPVAGGGETQYF. The gene calls are TRBV5-4 and TRBJ2-5, with TRBD2 identical over 10 bases. The CDR3 is made up of 15 amino acids. Per the germline V gene, CDR1 is SGHNT and CDR2 is YYREEE (reference sequence). With V trimmed by 4 bases and J by 4 bases, 7 bases remained unmatched.

The chain carries TRBV20-1 and TRBJ2-5; D perhaps matches TRBD2 (6 bases). Germline V gene sequence: CDR1 DFQATT, CDR2 SNEGSKA (reference sequence). The ends were cut back, 3 bases at V and 5 bases at J, with 10 bases in the middle. This CDR3 contains 12 residues. CDR3 nucleotides: TGCAGTGCTAGGCCCGGGGGTGAGACCCAGTACTTC. It encodes CSARPGGETQYF.